These 14 T cell receptor beta chains came from one sample sequenced in a study of control samples from healthy donors and cancer patients (dated by TCRdb to the early 2020s). The library was made by the immunoSEQ multiplex PCR assay. TCRdb provides this immuneACCESS table in a form limited to in-frame rearrangements. Some clones are lacking; in checked studies, under half of them reflect an unresolved V gene, and why the rest are absent is not known. Here the sample has some 140,000 clones; about nine tenths occur a single time. Around 8.2% of the sample lies in the top ten. The sequenced material came from blood. All receptors come from a woman in her 30s in good health.

The chain employs TRBV5-1 and TRBJ2-5, with a possible D match to TRBD2 (6 bases). Trimming stripped 4 bases from V and 4 bases from J, with 17 bases between. From germline, CDR1 is SGHRS and CDR2 YFSETQ. The CDR3 loop spans 15 amino acids. The CDR3, as DNA: TGCGCCAGCAGCGGGGCGGGCAGGGAGGCAGAGACCCAGTACTTC. It translates to CASSGAGREAETQYF.

The rearrangement links TRBV28 to TRBJ2-7; 7 bases match TRBD2. Germline assignment: CDR1 MDHEN and CDR2 SYDVKM. V was pared by 5 bases and J by 6 bases, with 7 bases of the junction left unmatched. The CDR3 runs 13 residues. CDR3 sequence: CASSLLRGTEQYF. In DNA, the CDR3 is TGTGCCAGCAGTCTCTTGCGGGGGACCGAGCAGTACTTC.

V gene TRBV11-3 combines with J gene TRBJ2-3, with a weak D call TRBD2 (6 bases). Looked up from germline, CDR1 is SGHNT and CDR2 is YENEEA. The CDR3 is made up of 14 amino acids. V lost 6 bases and J lost 0, with 10 bases in between. CDR3 coding DNA: TGTGCCAGCAGTAGCGGTTCTAGCACAGATACGCAGTATTTT. Translation gives CASSSGSSTDTQYF.

The rearrangement uses TRBV3-1 (or the pseudogene TRBV3-2) and TRBJ2-2; no clear D. CDR3 length: 15 residues. With 0 bases removed from V and 5 bases from J, the gap between germline ends came to 10 bases. Germline V gene sequence: CDR1 LGHDT, CDR2 YNNKEL (reference sequence). The CDR3, as DNA: TGTGCCAGCAGCCAAGATCTGGCTCGAACCGGGGAGCTGTTTTTT. Its translation is CASSQDLARTGELFF.

This sequence joins TRBV6-5 and TRBJ2-1; 7 bases agree with TRBD1. The CDR3 contains 15 residues. Losses at the gene ends were 4 bases for V and 5 bases for J; bases not matched to a gene: 8. CDR1 is MNHEY, CDR2 SVGAGI, per germline. The DNA for the CDR3 is TGTGCCAGCAGTTCTCGGACAGGAAGGGACAATGAGCAGTTCTTC. Its protein product is CASSSRTGRDNEQFF.

The chain combines TRBV30 with TRBJ1-3; D unclear. Trimming stripped 7 bases from V and 1 base from J, with 14 bases between. Germline assignment: CDR1 GTSNPN and CDR2 SVGIG (reference sequence). The CDR3 has 14 residues. CDR3 nucleotides: TGTGCCTACGTGCGGGGAGCTTCTGGAAACACCATATATTTT. Translating it yields CAYVRGASGNTIYF. Variable domain in full (rest from reference TRBV30 and TRBJ1-3): SQTIHQWPATLVQPVGSPLSLECTVEGTSNPNLYWYRQAAGRGLQLLFYSVGIGQISSEVPQNLSASRPQDRQFILSSKKLLLSDSGFYLCAYVRGASGNTIYFGEGSWLTVV.

The chain recombines TRBV21-1 with TRBJ2-7; TRBD2, the table's D call, was not compared with the DNA. TRBV21-1 is a known pseudogene. The CDR3 runs 12 residues. CDR3 residues: CASSKARDEQYF. DNA of the CDR3: TGTGCCAGCAGCAAGGCCCGGGACGAGCAGTACTTC.

This chain connects TRBV2 to TRBJ2-7; D might be TRBD2 (7 bases). Trimming pared 8 bases from V and 0 bases from J, leaving 14 bases between. CDR1 is SNHLY and CDR2 is FYNNEI in the germline V gene. The CDR3 contains 14 residues. CDR3 sequence: CASLRGTSSYEQYF. Written as DNA, the CDR3 is TGTGCCAGCCTGCGGGGGACAAGCTCCTACGAGCAGTACTTC.

The chain couples TRBV9 to TRBJ1-2; 8 bases line up with TRBD1. Germline lookup yields CDR1 SGDLS and CDR2 YYNGEE. The junction had 5 bases not matched to a gene; V was cut back by 0 bases and J by 1 base. The length of the CDR3 is 16 residues. The CDR3 reads CASSVGGQVGNYGYTF. CDR3 DNA: TGTGCCAGCAGCGTAGGGGGACAGGTCGGTAACTATGGCTACACCTTC.

This chain links TRBV2 with TRBJ2-7; 13 positions match TRBD2. This CDR3 contains 16 residues. Losses at the gene ends were 5 bases for V and 4 bases for J; bases not matched to a gene: 8. Germline loops: CDR1 SNHLY, CDR2 FYNNEI. The CDR3 sequence: CASSPLGLAGRYEQYF. In DNA, the CDR3 is TGTGCCAGCAGTCCACTGGGACTAGCGGGACGGTACGAGCAGTACTTC.

The rearrangement joins TRBV24-1 to TRBJ1-5; maybe TRBD1 (6 bases). Trimming pared 4 bases from V and 6 bases from J, leaving 12 bases between. The CDR3 has 14 residues. Germline loops: CDR1 KGHDR, CDR2 SFDVKD. Written as DNA, the CDR3 is TGTGCCACCAGTGACTACAGGGATAGTCAGCCCCAGCATTTT. It is translated as CATSDYRDSQPQHF.

This chain uses TRBV19 with TRBJ1-4, with D maybe TRBD1 (5 bases). V lost 1 base, J lost 0 bases, and 9 bases lay in between. The germline CDR1 and CDR2 sequences are LNHDA and SQIVND (reference sequence). The CDR3 has 16 amino acids. The CDR3 nucleotides are TGTGCCAGTAGTATAGGGGGGGACCCAACTAATGAAAAACTGTTTTTT. As protein: CASSIGGDPTNEKLFF.

The chain recombines TRBV9 with TRBJ1-1, with D tentatively TRBD1 (5 bases). The ends were cut back, 2 bases at V and 1 base at J, with 15 bases in the middle. The CDR3 covers 16 residues. CDR1 and CDR2 (germline): SGDLS, YYNGEE. The CDR3 DNA reads as TGTGCCAGCAGCGTGGGTGCCTCCAGGGAGAACACTGAAGCTTTCTTT. Amino acid sequence: CASSVGASRENTEAFF.

In its sample, this clone was seen once. The V gene is TRBV4-1, the J gene TRBJ2-7, with 8 positions matching TRBD2. Losses at the gene ends were 1 base for V and 2 bases for J; bases not matched to a gene: 1. Germline assignment: CDR1 MGHRA and CDR2 YSYEKL. CDR3 length: 14 residues. The CDR3 coding sequence is TGCGCCAGCAGCCAAGCGGGAGGGACCTACGAGCAGTACTTC. It translates to CASSQAGGTYEQYF.